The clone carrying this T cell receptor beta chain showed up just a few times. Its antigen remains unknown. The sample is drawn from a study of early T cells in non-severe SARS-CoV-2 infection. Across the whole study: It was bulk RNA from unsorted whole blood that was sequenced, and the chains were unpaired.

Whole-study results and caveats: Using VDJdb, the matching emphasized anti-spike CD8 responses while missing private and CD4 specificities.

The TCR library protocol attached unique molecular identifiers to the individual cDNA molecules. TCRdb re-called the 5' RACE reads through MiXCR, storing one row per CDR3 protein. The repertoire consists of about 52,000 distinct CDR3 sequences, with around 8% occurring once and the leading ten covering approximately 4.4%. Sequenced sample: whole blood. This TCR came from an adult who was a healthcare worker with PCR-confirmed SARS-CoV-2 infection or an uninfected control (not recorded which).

The CDR3 DNA reads as TGTGCCAGCAGCCCCGATGACCCCCACTACAATGAGCAGTTCTTC. Amino acids: CASSPDDPHYNEQFF. The chain uses TRBV27 and TRBJ2-1; no clear D. Germline loops: CDR1 MNHEY, CDR2 SMNVEV (reference sequence). The germline V and J ends were trimmed by 6 bases and 3 bases, with 15 bases remaining between them. The CDR3 sequence is 15 residues long.